The 7 T cell receptor beta chains below were found in one sample sequenced in a study of T cell responses to AZD1222 COVID-19 vaccine. The protocol was immunoSEQ multiplex PCR, while the TCRdb copy is restricted to in-frame clones and leaves out a portion. The table has more than 90,000 clones, roughly 83% seen once. Source: peripheral blood, taken 28 days after the second AZD1222 dose. The receptor source for this set is an adult who received the AZD1222 COVID-19 vaccine.

The gene calls are TRBV5-6 and TRBJ1-2; unclear D gene. The germline V and J ends were trimmed by 0 bases and 4 bases, with 10 bases remaining between them. This CDR3 is built from 14 residues. The germline gives CDR1 SGHDT, CDR2 YYEEEE. The CDR3 DNA is TGTGCCAGCAGCTTGGGGCGGGGAGTCTATGGCTACACCTTC. This translates into CASSLGRGVYGYTF.

The chain links TRBV18 to TRBJ1-1; D is unclear. Germline CDR1 and CDR2: KGHSH and LQKENI. V was cut by 2 bases and J by 3 bases, with 13 bases left in between. The CDR3 spans 15 residues. The CDR3 bases are TGTGCCAGCTCACCAAATTACGTTGGGGACACTGAAGCTTTCTTT. Translated, it gives CASSPNYVGDTEAFF.

The rearrangement links TRBV6-5 to TRBJ2-5; possible D gene TRBD1, 5 bases. The germline CDR1 and CDR2 sequences are MNHEY and SVGAGI. There are 14 residues in the CDR3. Trimming pared 5 bases from V and 4 bases from J, leaving 14 bases between. In DNA, the CDR3 is TGTGCCAGCAGTAGGGGCAACATGGGAGAGACCCAGTACTTC. It codes for CASSRGNMGETQYF.

A note on this clone: In the same sample, other DNA sequences code for this CDR3. The rearrangement uses TRBV28 and TRBJ2-7; D call uncertain. Trimming cost V 2 bases and J 4 bases, with 3 bases left between them. This CDR3 is 11 amino acids long. Germline-derived CDR1 and CDR2 are MDHEN and SYDVKM. The CDR3 loop reads CASSLRYEQYF. The CDR3 nucleotides are TGTGCCAGCAGTTTACGTTACGAGCAGTACTTC.

The chain is built from TRBV6-5 and TRBJ2-3; D call uncertain. V gave up 0 bases and J gave up 5 bases, with 9 bases separating them. CDR1 and CDR2 from the germline V gene are MNHEY and SVGAGI. The CDR3 contains 14 residues. The DNA of the CDR3 is TGTGCCAGCAGTTACTCAATGGCCGGAGATACGCAGTATTTT. The encoded protein is CASSYSMAGDTQYF.

V gene TRBV9 combines with J gene TRBJ1-2; D not certain. The ends were cut back, 4 bases at V and 3 bases at J, with 19 bases in the middle. This CDR3 contains 16 residues. Germline-derived CDR1 and CDR2 are SGDLS and YYNGEE. The CDR3 region is CASSSSFTTGDYGYTF. CDR3 bases: TGTGCCAGCAGCTCATCCTTCACTACGGGAGACTATGGCTACACCTTC.

The rearrangement joins TRBV3-1 (or the pseudogene TRBV3-2) to TRBJ2-1, with TRBD2 matching 9 bases. V lost 4 bases to trimming and J lost 7 bases; unmatched junction nucleotides: 11. Germline V CDR1 and CDR2: LGHDT, YNNKEL (reference sequence). This CDR3 is built from 16 residues. CDR3 in amino acids: CASSPLKTSGWNEQFF. The CDR3 DNA reads TGTGCCAGCAGCCCCCTCAAGACTAGCGGTTGGAATGAGCAGTTCTTC.